These 27 T cell receptor beta chains came from one sample sequenced in a study of blood T cell repertoires in COVID-19. The repertoire was sequenced with immunoSEQ multiplex PCR; TCRdb's copy has only in-frame clones and lacks some. This sample has 250,000 to 300,000 clones, with around nine tenths found just once. Sequencing used PBMCs or T cells enriched from blood (not recorded which). All receptors derive from a woman aged 40 to 50 who had recovered from COVID-19.

DNA for the CDR3: TGTGCCTGGGCCCCCCAGGTGACTGGGGCCAACGTCCTGACTTTC. This translates into CAWAPQVTGANVLTF. The chain combines TRBV30 with TRBJ2-6; D not resolved. V lost 5 bases and J 2 bases, leaving 13 bases between the germline ends. The CDR3 spans 15 residues. Germline CDR1 GTSNPN, CDR2 SVGIG (reference sequence). Full variable domain (outside the CDR3, taken from reference TRBV30 and TRBJ2-6): SQTIHQWPATLVQPVGSPLSLECTVEGTSNPNLYWYRQAAGRGLQLLFYSVGIGQISSEVPQNLSASRPQDRQFILSSKKLLLSDSGFYLCAWAPQVTGANVLTFGAGSRLTVL.

There are a few counts of this clone. V is TRBV19 and J is TRBJ2-5; 8 positions match TRBD2. This CDR3 comprises 14 residues. The junction had 2 bases not matched to a gene; V was cut back by 4 bases and J by 1 base. CDR1 and CDR2 from the germline V gene are LNHDA and SQIVND (reference sequence). The CDR3 region has the DNA TGTGCCAGTAGTACAACTAGCGGCCAAGAGACCCAGTACTTC. The encoded protein is CASSTTSGQETQYF.

The V call is TRBV10-2, the J call TRBJ1-1; a possible D gene is TRBD1 (5 bases). Germline CDR1 reads WSHSY; CDR2 reads SAAADI. V was clipped by 2 bases and J by 4 bases, with 14 bases between them. The CDR3 contains 15 residues. The CDR3 sequence is CASSEKGSGGTEAFF. The CDR3 DNA is TGCGCCAGCAGTGAGAAGGGGTCAGGTGGCACTGAAGCTTTCTTT.

This chain connects TRBV7-2 to TRBJ1-1; D gene uncertain. Trimming took 8 bases from V and 0 from J, leaving 10 bases between them. The CDR3 has 13 residues. Germline V gene data show CDR1 as SGHTA and CDR2 as FQGNSA. CDR3 in amino acids: CASGPAMNTEAFF. The CDR3 region has the DNA TGTGCCAGCGGGCCGGCGATGAACACTGAAGCTTTCTTT.

This chain connects TRBV2 to TRBJ1-5; 7 nucleotides align to TRBD1. The CDR3 loop spans 14 amino acids. Germline-derived CDR1 and CDR2 are SNHLY and FYNNEI. V trimming: 3 bases; J trimming: 9 bases; junction bases outside the gene matches: 8. The CDR3 spells CASSDRQGPGPQHF. In DNA form, the CDR3 reads TGTGCCAGCAGTGACCGACAGGGCCCTGGGCCCCAGCATTTT.

This clone was recorded once. The chain employs TRBV9 and TRBJ2-1; a possible D gene is TRBD1 (6 bases). Germline V lookup: CDR1 SGDLS, CDR2 YYNGEE. V was shortened by 0 bases and J by 5 bases, with 12 bases between the two germline ends. CDR3 length equals 15 residues. CDR3 in amino acids: CASSVVGDTDNEQFF. The CDR3 DNA reads TGTGCCAGCAGCGTAGTTGGGGACACGGACAATGAGCAGTTCTTC.

The rearrangement joins TRBV19 to TRBJ2-5, with D possibly TRBD1 on 7 matching bases. Germline V CDR1 and CDR2: LNHDA, SQIVND (reference sequence). The ends were cut back, 5 bases at V and 1 base at J, with 17 bases in the middle. This CDR3 contains 16 residues. DNA for the CDR3: TGTGCCAGTAGTCCCTACAGGGGAGGTGTCCAAGAGACCCAGTACTTC. Encoded protein: CASSPYRGGVQETQYF.

The V call is TRBV7-9, the J call TRBJ1-1; 7 bases are a match to TRBD1. CDR3 size: 15 residues. The J segment lost 1 base and the V segment lost 5 bases, leaving 7 bases of the junction unmatched. Looked up from germline, CDR1 is SEHNR and CDR2 is FQNEAQ (reference sequence). This CDR3 is CASSLRGTANTEAFF. CDR3 nucleotide sequence: TGTGCCAGCAGCCTAAGGGGGACAGCGAACACTGAAGCTTTCTTT. The whole variable domain, remainder taken from reference TRBV7-9 and TRBJ1-1, is DTGVSQNPRHKITKRGQNVTFRCDPISEHNRLYWYRQTLGQGPEFLTYFQNEAQLEKSRLLSDRFSAERPKGSFSTLEIQRTEQGDSAMYLCASSLRGTANTEAFFGQGTRLTVV.

The chain has TRBV18 and TRBJ1-2; 9 bases map to TRBD1. V shed 3 bases, J shed 5 bases, and the junction held 7 bases outside the gene matches. CDR3 length equals 15 residues. The germline CDR1 and CDR2 sequences are KGHSH and LQKENI. The CDR3: CASSPGTGNTYGYTF. CDR3 in DNA: TGTGCCAGCTCACCCGGGACAGGGAATACTTATGGCTACACCTTC. The full variable domain, with the rest looked up from reference TRBV18 and TRBJ1-2, is NAGVMQNPRHLVRRRGQEARLRCSPMKGHSHVYWYRQLPEEGLKFMVYLQKENIIDESGMPKERFSAEFPKEGPSILRIQQVVRGDSAAYFCASSPGTGNTYGYTFGSGTRLTVV.

This clone was counted a few times. This chain joins TRBV2 and TRBJ2-3; D remains unclear. Germline values: CDR1 SNHLY, CDR2 FYNNEI. Trimming removed 7 bases at V and 0 bases at J, with 11 bases between. This CDR3 is built from 14 residues. This CDR3 reads CASKLGLSTDTQYF. CDR3 nucleotides: TGTGCCAGCAAACTGGGCTTAAGCACAGATACGCAGTATTTT.

The J gene is TRBJ2-5, the V gene TRBV4-3; D is uncertain. The ends were cut back, 1 base at V and 0 bases at J, with 12 bases in the middle. The CDR3 contains 16 residues. CDR1 is LGHNA and CDR2 is YSLEER in the germline V gene. CDR3 loop: CASSQVNSPYQETQYF. CDR3 bases: TGCGCCAGCAGCCAAGTAAATTCCCCGTACCAAGAGACCCAGTACTTC.

This clone appeared a few times. The gene calls are TRBV6-5 and TRBJ1-1; tentative D call: TRBD1 (6 bases). Germline V gene data show CDR1 as MNHEY and CDR2 as SVGAGI. Between the trimmed V and J ends, which lost 0 bases and 3 bases, there was a span of 11 bases. There are 15 residues in the CDR3. CDR3 residues: CASSYSGGRYTEAFF. The CDR3 coding sequence is TGTGCCAGCAGTTACTCCGGGGGGCGGTACACTGAAGCTTTCTTT.

This sequence joins TRBV5-1 and TRBJ1-1; 8 nucleotides match TRBD1. CDR1 is SGHRS, CDR2 YFSETQ, per germline. CDR3 length: 13 amino acids. V lost 4 bases to trimming and J lost 8 bases; unmatched junction nucleotides: 7. This CDR3 reads CASSPRTGLEAFF. CDR3 nucleotides: TGCGCCAGCAGCCCAAGGACAGGGCTGGAAGCTTTCTTT.

This clone was seen a handful of times. V is TRBV18 and J is TRBJ1-1, with a possible D match to TRBD1 (5 bases). The CDR3 has 15 amino acids. V was pared by 3 bases and J by 1 base, with 12 bases between. Germline CDR1 reads KGHSH; CDR2 reads LQKENI. CDR3 DNA sequence: TGTGCCAGCTCACCCCAATCAACAGGGAACACTGAAGCTTTCTTT. It encodes CASSPQSTGNTEAFF.

The V call is TRBV7-3, the J call TRBJ2-1; the match to TRBD2 covers 14 bases. CDR3 length: 15 amino acids. The germline V gene encodes CDR1 SGHTA and CDR2 FQGTGA. V was clipped by 5 bases and J by 9 bases; unmatched bases: 6. The CDR3 loop is CASSPGLAGVGEQFF. Written as DNA, the CDR3 is TGTGCCAGCAGCCCGGGACTAGCGGGAGTGGGTGAGCAGTTCTTC. The whole variable domain, filled in from reference TRBV7-3 and TRBJ2-1, reads GAGVSQTPSNKVTEKGKYVELRCDPISGHTALYWYRQSLGQGPEFLIYFQGTGAADDSGLPNDRFFAVRPEGSVSTLKIQRTERGDSAVYLCASSPGLAGVGEQFFGPGTRLTVL.

The rearrangement joins TRBV5-6 to TRBJ2-7; 14 bases are a match to TRBD2. Germline loops: CDR1 SGHDT, CDR2 YYEEEE. J was trimmed by 2 bases and V by 4 bases; bases with no gene match: 2. CDR3 length: 15 amino acids. CDR3: CASSLTSGRAYEQYF. The CDR3 coding sequence is TGTGCCAGCAGCCTGACTAGCGGGAGGGCCTACGAGCAGTACTTC.

The V gene is TRBV20-1, the J gene TRBJ2-3; 7 nucleotides line up with TRBD2. The germline gives CDR1 DFQATT, CDR2 SNEGSKA (reference sequence). The CDR3 runs 16 residues. V was clipped by 3 bases and J by 2 bases; unmatched bases: 11. This chain's CDR3 is CSASLVGRGTTDTQYF. In DNA, the CDR3 is TGCAGTGCTAGTCTGGTCGGGCGGGGGACCACAGATACGCAGTATTTT.

This chain joins TRBV7-6 and TRBJ1-2, with a tentative D call TRBD1 (5 bases). V lost 5 bases and J lost 7, with 11 bases in between. CDR1 is SGHVS, CDR2 FNYEAQ, per germline. The CDR3 loop spans 12 amino acids. CDR3 nucleotide sequence: TGTGCCAGCAGCCCGGGGGGGTTTGGCTACACCTTC. Its protein product is CASSPGGFGYTF.

This chain connects TRBV5-1 to TRBJ2-7; 12 bases map to TRBD2. The CDR3 has 16 residues. Germline V gives CDR1 SGHRS, CDR2 YFSETQ. Trimming at V came to 3 bases and at J to 2 bases, leaving 6 bases not matched to a gene. The CDR3 region is CASSWTLAGGAYEQYF. The CDR3 region has the DNA TGCGCCAGCAGCTGGACCCTAGCGGGGGGGGCCTACGAGCAGTACTTC.

V is TRBV30 and J is TRBJ1-4; D not resolved. This CDR3 is built from 15 residues. The ends were cut back, 3 bases at V and 0 bases at J, with 11 bases in the middle. Germline V gives CDR1 GTSNPN, CDR2 SVGIG (reference sequence). The CDR3 nucleotides read TGTGCCTGGAGCTCTATAGGAGCAACTAATGAAAAACTGTTTTTT. It encodes CAWSSIGATNEKLFF.

The chain joins TRBV6-5 to TRBJ2-7; perhaps TRBD1 as D (6 bases). Trimming cost V 7 bases and J 3 bases, with 10 bases left between them. The CDR3 sequence is 12 residues long. CDR1 is MNHEY, CDR2 SVGAGI, per germline. CDR3 sequence (DNA): TGTGCCAGCAAATTACAGGGCTACGAGCAGTACTTC. This encodes CASKLQGYEQYF.

The chain uses TRBV9 and TRBJ2-5, with a tentative D call TRBD2 (6 bases). With 2 bases removed from V and 5 bases from J, the gap between germline ends came to 13 bases. This CDR3 comprises 14 residues. CDR1 and CDR2 (germline): SGDLS, YYNGEE. For the CDR3, the DNA is TGTGCCAGCAGCGTCGGGATTGGGGGGGAGACCCAGTACTTC. The encoded protein is CASSVGIGGETQYF.

The chain joins TRBV5-1 to TRBJ2-7; 8 positions match TRBD1. The J segment lost 1 base and the V segment lost 4 bases, leaving 7 bases of the junction unmatched. In germline, CDR1 is SGHRS, CDR2 YFSETQ. The CDR3 has 15 amino acids. CDR3: CASSPDRGPSYEQYF. The CDR3 DNA follows: TGCGCCAGCAGCCCAGACAGGGGACCGTCCTACGAGCAGTACTTC.

The rearrangement joins TRBV7-2 to TRBJ2-2, with 7 nucleotides matching TRBD2. The CDR3 length is 17 residues. Germline-derived CDR1 and CDR2 are SGHTA and FQGNSA. The trim removed 5 bases at V and 6 bases at J, leaving 15 bases unmatched. Here the CDR3 reads CASSPVSVAGVAGELFF. The CDR3, as DNA: TGTGCCAGCAGCCCCGTTTCGGTTGCGGGGGTGGCCGGGGAGCTGTTTTTT.

This chain connects TRBV24-1 to TRBJ2-3; 16 bases line up with TRBD2. Looked up from germline, CDR1 is KGHDR and CDR2 is SFDVKD. J gave up 5 bases and V 2 bases, and 9 bases lay outside the gene matches. The CDR3 loop spans 19 amino acids. CDR3 bases: TGTGCCACCAGTGATTCCCCGGGACTAGCGGGAGGGTTTGGAGATACGCAGTATTTT. Its translation is CATSDSPGLAGGFGDTQYF.

The rearrangement joins TRBV2 to TRBJ2-7; 7 nucleotides align to TRBD1. Germline CDR1 SNHLY, CDR2 FYNNEI. CDR3 length: 17 amino acids. With V trimmed by 2 bases and J by 3 bases, 13 bases remained unmatched. CDR3 amino acids: CASSESTPGQLIYEQYF. The DNA of the CDR3 is TGTGCCAGCAGTGAATCAACGCCGGGACAGTTGATCTACGAGCAGTACTTC.

The V call is TRBV11-3, the J call TRBJ1-1, with no clear D. CDR3 length: 14 amino acids. Trimming stripped 2 bases from V and 5 bases from J, with 12 bases between. Germline CDR1 and CDR2: SGHNT and YENEEA. In DNA form, the CDR3 reads TGTGCCAGCAGCTTAATTCGTTATGAGACTGAAGCTTTCTTT. Its translation: CASSLIRYETEAFF.